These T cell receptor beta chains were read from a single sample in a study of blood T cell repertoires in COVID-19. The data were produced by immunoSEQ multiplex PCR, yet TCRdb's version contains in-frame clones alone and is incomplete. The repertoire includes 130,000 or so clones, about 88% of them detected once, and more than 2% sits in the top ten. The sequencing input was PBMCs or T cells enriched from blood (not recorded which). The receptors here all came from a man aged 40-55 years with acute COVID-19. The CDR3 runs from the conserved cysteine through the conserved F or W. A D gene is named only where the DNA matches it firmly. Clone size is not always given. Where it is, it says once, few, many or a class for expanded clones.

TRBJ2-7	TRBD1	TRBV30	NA	TGTGCCAGCGGCAGGGGGATCGAGCAGTACTTC	CASGRGIEQYF
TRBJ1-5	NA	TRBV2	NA	TGTGCCAGTGGGGGGGCCAATCAGCCCCAGCATTTT	CASGGANQPQHF
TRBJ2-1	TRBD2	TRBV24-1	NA	TGTGCCACCAGTGATTTTGGATCTAGCGGGAGGGGGAATGAGCAGTTCTTC	CATSDFGSSGRGNEQFF
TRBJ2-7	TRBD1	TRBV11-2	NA	TGTGCCAGCACCTGGACAGGGGGCCCCTACGAGCAGTACTTC	CASTWTGGPYEQYF
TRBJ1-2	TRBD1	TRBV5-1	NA	TGCGCCAGCAGCTCTATCGGGACAGGGAAAGGGGGTGACTATGGCTACACCTTC	CASSSIGTGKGGDYGYTF
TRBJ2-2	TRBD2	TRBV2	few	TGTGCCAACTCGGGACTAGCGGGAGGGAGCACCGGGGAGCTGTTTTTT	CANSGLAGGSTGELFF
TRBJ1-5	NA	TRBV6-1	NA	TGTGCCAGCAGTGAAGCTGGAGGGGTTAGCAATCAGCCCCAGCATTTT	CASSEAGGVSNQPQHF
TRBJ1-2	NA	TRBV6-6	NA	TGTGCCAGCAGTTCGGGTGTCTATGGCTACACCTTC	CASSSGVYGYTF
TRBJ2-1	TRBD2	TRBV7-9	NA	TGTGCCAGCAGCGTGGGACTAGCGGGGGAGTACAATGAGCAGTTCTTC	CASSVGLAGEYNEQFF
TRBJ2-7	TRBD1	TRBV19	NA	TGTGCCAGTAGTATGACAGGGGGCGAGGCCCAGCAGTACTTC	CASSMTGGEAQQYF
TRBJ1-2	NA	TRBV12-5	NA	TGTGCTAGTGCCTCTAACTATGGCTACACCTTC	CASASNYGYTF
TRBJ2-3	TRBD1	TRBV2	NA	TGTGCCAGCAGTGGGGACAGGGTGGCGACAGATACGCAGTATTTT	CASSGDRVATDTQYF
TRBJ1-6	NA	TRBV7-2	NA	TGTGCCAGCAGCCCCGGACAGTTTAATTCACCCCTCCACTTT	CASSPGQFNSPLHF
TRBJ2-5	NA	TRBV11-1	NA	TGTGCCAGCAGCTTAGCGACGGGGTCGGGGGAGACCCAGTACTTC	CASSLATGSGETQYF
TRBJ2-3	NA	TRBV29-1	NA	TGCAGCGTTGCGGTGACTATTTACACAGATACGCAGTATTTT	CSVAVTIYTDTQYF
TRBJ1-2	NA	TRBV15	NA	TGTGCCACCAGCAACGGGGAAGACTATGGCTACACCTTC	CATSNGEDYGYTF
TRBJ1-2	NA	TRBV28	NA	TGTGCCAGCAGTTTTCAGAACTATGGCTACACCTTC	CASSFQNYGYTF
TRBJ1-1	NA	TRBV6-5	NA	TGTGCCAGCAGTTACTGGGGCCAAGGAACTGAAGCTTTCTTT	CASSYWGQGTEAFF
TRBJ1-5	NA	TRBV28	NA	TGTGCCAGCAGCCCCGCAGGGGATCAGCCCCAGCATTTT	CASSPAGDQPQHF
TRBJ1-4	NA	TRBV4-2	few	TGTGCCAGCAGCCGAACCGGGAATCCTAATGAAAAACTGTTTTTT	CASSRTGNPNEKLFF
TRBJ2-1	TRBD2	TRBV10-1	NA	TGCGCCAGCAGCCCTGGCGGGGGGGTATCGTACAATGAGCAGTTCTTC	CASSPGGGVSYNEQFF
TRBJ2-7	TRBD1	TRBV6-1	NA	TGTGCCAGCAGTGGGGGGCTGACAGGGGGCCTCTACGAGCAGTACTTC	CASSGGLTGGLYEQYF
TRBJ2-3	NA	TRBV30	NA	TGTGCCTGGAGTGTACACACAGATACGCAGTATTTT	CAWSVHTDTQYF
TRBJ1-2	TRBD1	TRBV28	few	TGTGCCAGCAGCCTTGTAGGGGGCGAATTCCGAGGCTACACCTTC	CASSLVGGEFRGYTF
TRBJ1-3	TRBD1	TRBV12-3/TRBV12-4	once	TGTGCCAGCAGTTTAGGACAGGGGCTATATTTT	CASSLGQGLYF
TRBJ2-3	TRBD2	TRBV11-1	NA	TGTGCCAGCAGCTTCGGGCTAGCGGGAGAAAGAGATACGCAGTATTTT	CASSFGLAGERDTQYF
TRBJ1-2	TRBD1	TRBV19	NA	TGTGCCAGTATCGGACAGGGAAACTATGGCTACACCTTC	CASIGQGNYGYTF
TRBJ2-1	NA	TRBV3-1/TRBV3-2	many	TGTGCCAGCAGCCTACAAGGCGGGGCCTCCTACAATGAGCAGTTCTTC	CASSLQGGASYNEQFF
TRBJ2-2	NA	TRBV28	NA	TGTGCCAGCAGTTTTACGGGAAGAGGCACCGGGGAGCTGTTTTTT	CASSFTGRGTGELFF
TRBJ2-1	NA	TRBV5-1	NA	TGCGCCAGCAGCTTGGTACGGGAGCCCTACAATGAGCAGTTCTTC	CASSLVREPYNEQFF
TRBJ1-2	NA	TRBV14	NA	TGTGCCAGCAGCCAAGAACCAATCCCGGGCTATGGCTACACCTTC	CASSQEPIPGYGYTF
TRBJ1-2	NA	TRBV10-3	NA	TGTGCCATCAGTGAACCCGGGATCCCTCTTTCGAGCTACACCTTC	CAISEPGIPLSSYTF
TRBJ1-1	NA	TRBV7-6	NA	TGTGCCAGCAGCTGGGCCCCCAACACTGAAGCTTTCTTT	CASSWAPNTEAFF
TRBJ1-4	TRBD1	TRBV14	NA	TGTGCCAGCAGCCCAGAGACAGGGGTGGAGGATGAAAAACTGTTTTTT	CASSPETGVEDEKLFF
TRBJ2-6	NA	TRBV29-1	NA	TGCAGCGTTGGAGTCTCTGGGGCCAACGTCCTGACTTTC	CSVGVSGANVLTF
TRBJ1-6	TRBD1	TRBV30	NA	TGTGCCTGGAGTCTAGGGACAGGGGGCGGAAATTCACCCCTCCACTTT	CAWSLGTGGGNSPLHF
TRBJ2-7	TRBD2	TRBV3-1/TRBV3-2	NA	TGTGCCAGCAGCCCTTCGGATAGCGGGCTTTACGAGCAGTACTTC	CASSPSDSGLYEQYF
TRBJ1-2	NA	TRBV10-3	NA	TGTGCCATCAGTGATTTATTAGCTAACTATGGCTACACCTTC	CAISDLLANYGYTF
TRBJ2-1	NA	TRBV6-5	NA	TGTGCCAGCAGCCCCGGGTCTTACTCCTACAATGAGCAGTTCTTC	CASSPGSYSYNEQFF
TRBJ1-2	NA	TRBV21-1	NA	TGTGCCAGCAGCAAAAGGGGCGGCTACACCTTC	CASSKRGGYTF
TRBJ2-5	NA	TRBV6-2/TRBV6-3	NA	TGTGCCAGCAGCTCCTGGGGCGAGACCCAGTACTTC	CASSSWGETQYF
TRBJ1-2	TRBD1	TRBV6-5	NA	TGTGCCAGCAGTTACTCAGGACAGGGGAACTATGGCTACACCTTC	CASSYSGQGNYGYTF
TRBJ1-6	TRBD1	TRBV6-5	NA	TGTGCCAGCAGTAAGACAGGGGGAAATTCACCCCTCCACTTT	CASSKTGGNSPLHF
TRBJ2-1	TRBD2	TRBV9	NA	TGTGCCAGCAGCCTCGGGACTAGCGGGAGTAAATCCTACAATGAGCAGTTCTTC	CASSLGTSGSKSYNEQFF
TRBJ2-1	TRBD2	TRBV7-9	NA	TGTGCCAGCAGCTTAGATGCGGGAGGTTACAATGAGCAGTTCTTC	CASSLDAGGYNEQFF
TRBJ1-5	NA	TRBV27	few	TGTGCCAGCAGTTTATTTAGTTCCGCTCAGCCCCAGCATTTT	CASSLFSSAQPQHF
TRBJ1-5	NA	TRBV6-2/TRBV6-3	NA	TGTGCCAGCAGTATTATCGCACAGGGCAATCAGCCCCAGCATTTT	CASSIIAQGNQPQHF
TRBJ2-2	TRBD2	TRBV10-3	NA	TGTGCCATCAGTGGGGCTAGCGGGAGCAACACCGGGGAGCTGTTTTTT	CAISGASGSNTGELFF
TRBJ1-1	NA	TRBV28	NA	TGTGCCAGCAGTTTACTGGGGAGGGGACCTGAAGCTTTCTTT	CASSLLGRGPEAFF
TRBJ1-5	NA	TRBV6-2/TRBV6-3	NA	TGTGCCAGCAGTTATTTCGATCAGCCCCAGCATTTT	CASSYFDQPQHF
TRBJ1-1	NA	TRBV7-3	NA	TGTGCCAGCAGCTTCTCGACAGCGAACACTGAAGCTTTCTTT	CASSFSTANTEAFF
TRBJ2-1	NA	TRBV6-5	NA	TGTGCCAGCCAGTTCAGGGTGTGGAATGAGCAGTTCTTC	CASQFRVWNEQFF
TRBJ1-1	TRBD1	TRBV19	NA	TGTGCCAGTAGTACCCCCGGGGACAGAAGCTACACTGAAGCTTTCTTT	CASSTPGDRSYTEAFF
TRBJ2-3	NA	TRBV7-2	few	TGTGCCAGCAGCTTAGGGCTGGGGGCGACAGATACGCAGTATTTT	CASSLGLGATDTQYF
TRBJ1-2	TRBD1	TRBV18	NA	TGTGCCAGCTCACCGGGAGAGACAGGGGACTATGGCTACACCTTC	CASSPGETGDYGYTF